This T cell receptor (beta chain) was recorded in a study of blood T cell repertoires in COVID-19. Study summary: Researchers got acute and convalescent COVID-19 samples from the United States, Italy and Spain. In each case, the material was cDNA or gDNA derived from T cells, B-cell-depleted T cells, or PBMCs.

Here immunoSEQ multiplex PCR was the method, and the copy in TCRdb shows in-frame clones only, minus some. Of about 190,000 clones in the sample, 80% were seen once. The CDR3 runs 14 residues. The junction had 9 bases not matched to a gene; V was cut back by 6 bases and J by 6 bases. CDR1 and CDR2 from the germline V gene are SNHLY and FYNNEI. The chain joins TRBV2 to TRBJ2-7; TRBD1 agrees at 9 bases. Specimen: peripheral blood. The clonotype comes from a man aged 60 to 69 with acute or convalescent COVID-19. CDR3 in DNA: TGTGCCAGCAGACAACAGGGGGCTAGAATCGAGCAGTACTTC. It specifies CASRQQGARIEQYF.